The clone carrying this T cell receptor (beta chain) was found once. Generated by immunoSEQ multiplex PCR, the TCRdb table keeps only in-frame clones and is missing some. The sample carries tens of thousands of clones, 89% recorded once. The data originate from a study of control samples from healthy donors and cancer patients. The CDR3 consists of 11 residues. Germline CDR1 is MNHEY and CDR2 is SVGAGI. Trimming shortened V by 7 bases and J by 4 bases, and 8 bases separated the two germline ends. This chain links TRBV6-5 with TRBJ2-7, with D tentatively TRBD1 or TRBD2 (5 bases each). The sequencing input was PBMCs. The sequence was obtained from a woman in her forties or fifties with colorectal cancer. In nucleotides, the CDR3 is TGTGCCAGCATGGGGGTGTACGAGCAGTACGTC. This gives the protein CASMGVYEQYV.